This T cell receptor (beta chain) originates from a study of blood T cell repertoires in COVID-19. As for the study in general: Samples representing acute and convalescent COVID-19 were sourced from the United States, Italy and Spain. The cDNA or gDNA used as material had been derived from T cells, B-cell-depleted T cells, or PBMCs.

Per the study methods: From reference gene primer amplification, estimates of nucleated cell counts were derived. TCRdb's table, derived via immunoSEQ multiplex PCR, lists solely in-frame clones and lacks some. Clone size and V and J calls were adopted from that table, with D and trimming inferred from the DNA. The sample shows approximately 250,000 clones, around four fifths of them seen only once. V was clipped by 5 bases and J by 6 bases, with 13 bases between them. There are 13 residues in the CDR3. The germline V gene encodes CDR1 MDHEN and CDR2 SYDVKM. This receptor was obtained from an older woman with active or convalescent COVID-19. Sequencing used peripheral blood. The chain employs TRBV28 and TRBJ1-2; D remains ambiguous. CDR3 amino acids: CASSGGVSDGYTF. CDR3 coding DNA: TGTGCCAGCAGTGGAGGAGTCTCGGATGGCTACACCTTC.